This record looks at one TCR beta chain sequence and its context. In the original workflow: Estimated nucleated cell counts came from reference gene primer amplification. Assay: immunoSEQ multiplex PCR; the TCRdb copy retains only in-frame clones and omits some. V, J and clone size reflect that table, while D and trimming were determined from the DNA. Of 80,000 to 95,000 clones listed, roughly 79% were seen once; the top ten hold about 10%. V was pared by 5 bases and J by 7 bases, with 3 bases of the junction left unmatched. The CDR3 has 14 residues. Per the germline V gene, CDR1 is WNHNN and CDR2 is SYGVQD (reference sequence). The data are from a study of blood T cell repertoires in COVID-19.

Input material: peripheral blood. The source is a woman at least 80 years old with acute or convalescent COVID-19. The rearrangement links TRBV10-1 to TRBJ1-6; 9 bases match TRBD1. The CDR3 DNA follows: TGCGCCAGCAGTCCGGGACAGGGCAATTCACCCCTCCACTTT. As protein: CASSPGQGNSPLHF.